This TCR beta chain was sequenced during a study of beta chain features in type 1 diabetes. Study outcomes and limitations: Comparison showed that naive, central memory and Treg TCRB repertoires appeared more similar among patients than among healthy donors. People with Type 1 diabetes carried modestly yet significantly shorter TCRB CDR3s in all four CD4+ subsets. Insertions at VDJ junctions were less frequent in type 1 diabetes patients. These patients also deleted more nucleotides at the same junctions.

Expressed TCRB transcripts were sequenced, since all the RNA that had been isolated was reverse transcribed. Profiled with immunoSEQ multiplex PCR; TCRdb holds only in-frame clones, not every one. Seen here are more than 200,000 clones, 16% observed once, and the top ten hold about 0.078%. CDR1 is SGDLS, CDR2 YYNGEE, per germline. V was cut by 1 base and J by 1 base, with 6 bases left in between. The CDR3 spans 15 residues. Note on this clone: Antigen specificity is unknown.

There was one heparinised blood draw per donor, averaging around 100 mL. All of the sorted populations showed purity greater than 98%. The sequencing sample was made of naive CD4+ T cells from blood. The sequence derives from a young man with type 1 diabetes. The chain carries TRBV9 and TRBJ2-6; no clear D. CDR3 amino acids: CASSVMGSGANVLTF. The DNA of the CDR3 is TGTGCCAGCAGCGTAATGGGATCTGGGGCCAACGTCCTGACTTTC.